This is a list of T cell receptor beta chains from one sample in a study of brain T cells in children with intractable seizures. Libraries were prepared by immunoSEQ multiplex PCR; TCRdb keeps only in-frame clonotypes and omits some of them. The data show around 20,000 clones, approximately 94% seen once. The source was peripheral blood, collected at surgery. These receptors were collected from a boy between 10 and 17 years old with focal cortical dysplasia and intractable seizures. The CDR3 runs from the conserved cysteine through the conserved F or W. Fields, in order: clone size, CDR3 length, V gene, D gene, J gene, CDR3 protein, CDR3 DNA. D genes are given only for firm matches. The size of a clone is reported for some rows only, either as once, few or many, or as a class for expanded clones.

size: -; length: 18; V: TRBV19; D: TRBD2; J: TRBJ2-7; CDR3: CASSIDHLLGLASRAWYF; DNA: TGTGCCAGTAGTATAGACCACCTATTGGGACTAGCGAGCCGCGCGTGGTACTTC
size: -; length: 13; V: TRBV2; D: -; J: TRBJ2-3; CDR3: CASSVQGADTQYF; DNA: TGTGCCAGCAGTGTCCAGGGTGCAGATACGCAGTATTTT
size: once; length: 15; V: TRBV10-3; D: TRBD1; J: TRBJ2-2; CDR3: CAISEFAGGTGELFF; DNA: TGTGCCATCAGTGAGTTTGCAGGGGGCACCGGGGAGCTGTTTTTT
size: -; length: 12; V: TRBV18; D: -; J: TRBJ2-7; CDR3: CASSPKGDEQYF; DNA: TGTGCCAGCTCACCTAAGGGTGACGAGCAGTACTTC
size: -; length: 13; V: TRBV7-9; D: -; J: TRBJ1-2; CDR3: CASTRPGSFGYTF; DNA: TGTGCCAGCACCAGACCCGGTTCTTTTGGCTACACCTTC
size: -; length: 15; V: TRBV28; D: TRBD2; J: TRBJ2-3; CDR3: CASSRLAGVADTQYF; DNA: TGTGCCAGCAGTCGACTAGCGGGAGTAGCGGATACGCAGTATTTT
size: -; length: 13; V: TRBV10-1; D: -; J: TRBJ2-2; CDR3: CASRQGGTGELFF; DNA: TGCGCCAGCAGACAGGGAGGTACCGGGGAGCTGTTTTTT
size: once; length: 12; V: TRBV27; D: -; J: TRBJ2-1; CDR3: CASSPRRDEQFF; DNA: TGTGCCAGCAGTCCTAGGAGGGATGAGCAGTTCTTC
size: -; length: 14; V: TRBV6-1; D: -; J: TRBJ1-1; CDR3: CASSELRAVTEAFF; DNA: TGTGCCAGCAGTGAACTTAGGGCGGTCACTGAAGCTTTCTTT
size: -; length: 15; V: TRBV2; D: -; J: TRBJ2-1; CDR3: CASRADSSSYNEQFF; DNA: TGTGCCAGCAGGGCGGACAGCAGCTCCTACAATGAGCAGTTCTTC
size: -; length: 15; V: TRBV27; D: TRBD1; J: TRBJ2-3; CDR3: CASTTGGPSTDTQYF; DNA: TGTGCCAGCACTACAGGGGGCCCTAGCACAGATACGCAGTATTTT
size: once; length: 13; V: TRBV5-4; D: -; J: TRBJ2-1; CDR3: CASSNLDPNEQFF; DNA: TGTGCCAGCAGCAACTTAGATCCCAATGAGCAGTTCTTC
size: -; length: 14; V: TRBV9; D: -; J: TRBJ2-1; CDR3: CASSRQWGYNEQFF; DNA: TGTGCCAGCAGCCGCCAATGGGGTTACAATGAGCAGTTCTTC
size: -; length: 14; V: TRBV10-3; D: -; J: TRBJ1-2; CDR3: CAISSTDPTYGYTF; DNA: TGTGCCATCAGTAGTACGGACCCCACGTATGGCTACACCTTC
size: -; length: 12; V: TRBV5-6; D: -; J: TRBJ1-6; CDR3: CASSSGASALHF; DNA: TGTGCCAGCAGCTCAGGGGCCTCGGCCCTCCACTTT
size: -; length: 17; V: TRBV5-5; D: TRBD2; J: TRBJ2-2; CDR3: CASSLAPAGGPTGELFF; DNA: TGTGCCAGCAGCTTGGCCCCGGCGGGAGGGCCTACCGGGGAGCTGTTTTTT
size: -; length: 15; V: TRBV11-2; D: -; J: TRBJ1-3; CDR3: CASRHAGGPGNTIYF; DNA: TGTGCCAGCAGACACGCGGGGGGCCCTGGAAACACCATATATTTT
size: -; length: 19; V: TRBV11-2; D: -; J: TRBJ1-5; CDR3: CASSLGVLVGEGLNQPQHF; DNA: TGTGCCAGCAGCTTAGGGGTTCTGGTTGGGGAGGGTCTCAATCAGCCCCAGCATTTT
size: -; length: 14; V: TRBV5-4; D: TRBD1; J: TRBJ1-2; CDR3: CASSVGTGDYGYTF; DNA: TGTGCCAGCAGCGTTGGGACAGGGGACTATGGCTACACCTTC
size: once; length: 16; V: TRBV30; D: -; J: TRBJ1-5; CDR3: CAWSVPTAYSNQPQHF; DNA: TGTGCCTGGAGTGTACCGACAGCGTATAGCAATCAGCCCCAGCATTTT
size: once; length: 13; V: TRBV7-9; D: -; J: TRBJ2-7; CDR3: CASSLARGYEQYF; DNA: TGTGCCAGCAGCTTAGCGAGGGGCTACGAGCAGTACTTC
size: -; length: 15; V: TRBV28; D: -; J: TRBJ1-1; CDR3: CASSLGSGGRAEAFF; DNA: TGTGCCAGCAGTTTAGGATCCGGGGGTCGGGCTGAAGCTTTCTTT
size: -; length: 15; V: TRBV7-3; D: -; J: TRBJ2-2; CDR3: CASSSNPRASGELFF; DNA: TGTGCCAGCAGCTCCAACCCCAGGGCCTCCGGGGAGCTGTTTTTT
size: -; length: 15; V: TRBV7-3; D: -; J: TRBJ2-3; CDR3: CASSLGGRSTDTQYF; DNA: TGTGCCAGCAGCTTAGGTGGAAGGAGCACAGATACGCAGTATTTT
size: -; length: 14; V: TRBV6-5; D: -; J: TRBJ2-7; CDR3: CASSYSGRAYEQYF; DNA: TGTGCCAGCAGTTACTCGGGCAGAGCCTACGAGCAGTACTTC
size: -; length: 15; V: TRBV6-2/TRBV6-3; D: TRBD1; J: TRBJ2-1; CDR3: CASSDPGQGMHEQFF; DNA: TGTGCCAGCAGTGACCCGGGACAGGGTATGCATGAGCAGTTCTTC
size: -; length: 14; V: TRBV6-5; D: TRBD1; J: TRBJ2-7; CDR3: CASSDRDSPYEQYF; DNA: TGTGCCAGCAGCGACCGGGACAGTCCCTACGAGCAGTACTTC
size: -; length: 15; V: TRBV4-1; D: TRBD1; J: TRBJ2-7; CDR3: CASSRTTGAKGEQYF; DNA: TGCGCCAGCAGCCGAACAACAGGGGCCAAAGGGGAGCAGTACTTC
size: -; length: 14; V: TRBV27; D: -; J: TRBJ2-7; CDR3: CASRPAITTYEQYF; DNA: TGTGCCAGCAGACCCGCTATAACCACCTACGAGCAGTACTTC
size: -; length: 18; V: TRBV6-1; D: TRBD1; J: TRBJ1-4; CDR3: CASSEVPPDRVDYEKLFF; DNA: TGTGCCAGCAGTGAAGTCCCCCCGGACAGGGTTGATTATGAAAAACTGTTTTTT
size: once; length: 13; V: TRBV10-2; D: -; J: TRBJ2-3; CDR3: CASSEHALPKQYF; DNA: TGCGCCAGCAGTGAGCACGCACTCCCCAAGCAGTATTTT
size: -; length: 17; V: TRBV5-1; D: TRBD2; J: TRBJ2-5; CDR3: CASSSGRLAGYQETQYF; DNA: TGCGCCAGCAGCTCAGGGAGGTTAGCGGGATACCAAGAGACCCAGTACTTC
size: -; length: 12; V: TRBV2; D: -; J: TRBJ1-5; CDR3: CASRREGGPQHF; DNA: TGTGCCAGTCGGCGGGAGGGCGGACCCCAGCATTTT
size: -; length: 16; V: TRBV28; D: TRBD2; J: TRBJ2-3; CDR3: CASSFSGLAGTDTQYF; DNA: TGTGCCAGCAGTTTCTCGGGACTAGCGGGAACAGATACGCAGTATTTT
size: -; length: 15; V: TRBV25-1; D: -; J: TRBJ2-2; CDR3: CASSAPGRDTGELFF; DNA: TGTGCCAGCAGTGCTCCGGGACGCGACACCGGGGAGCTGTTTTTT
size: -; length: 14; V: TRBV7-9; D: -; J: TRBJ2-3; CDR3: CASSLLDSTDTQYF; DNA: TGTGCCAGCAGCTTATTGGACAGCACAGATACGCAGTATTTT
size: -; length: 13; V: TRBV5-4; D: TRBD1; J: TRBJ2-7; CDR3: CASSRDSRHEQYF; DNA: TGTGCCAGCAGCCGGGACAGCCGCCACGAGCAGTACTTC
size: -; length: 12; V: TRBV6-1; D: -; J: TRBJ2-3; CDR3: CASSEDYDTQYF; DNA: TGTGCCAGCAGTGAAGACTATGATACGCAGTATTTT
size: -; length: 14; V: TRBV19; D: -; J: TRBJ1-2; CDR3: CASTGRMGNYGYTF; DNA: TGTGCCAGTACTGGTCGAATGGGAAACTATGGCTACACCTTC
size: once; length: 14; V: TRBV4-2; D: -; J: TRBJ2-1; CDR3: CASSQEVYYNEQFF; DNA: TGTGCCAGCAGCCAAGAGGTCTACTACAATGAGCAGTTCTTC
size: -; length: 14; V: TRBV13; D: -; J: TRBJ2-7; CDR3: CASSLGTAVYEQYF; DNA: TGTGCCAGCAGCTTAGGGACAGCCGTCTACGAGCAGTACTTC
size: -; length: 14; V: TRBV28; D: -; J: TRBJ2-1; CDR3: CASFLTGFYNEQFF; DNA: TGTGCCAGCTTTCTTACAGGGTTTTACAATGAGCAGTTCTTC
size: -; length: 14; V: TRBV4-2; D: -; J: TRBJ2-2; CDR3: CASSQAGVFGELFF; DNA: TGTGCCAGCAGCCAAGCCGGGGTTTTCGGGGAGCTGTTTTTT
size: -; length: 14; V: TRBV6-5; D: -; J: TRBJ1-1; CDR3: CAVGGAGGATEAFF; DNA: TGTGCCGTCGGTGGGGCTGGGGGGGCCACTGAAGCTTTCTTT
size: once; length: 15; V: TRBV6-5; D: TRBD1; J: TRBJ2-3; CDR3: CASSPGQGGADTQYF; DNA: TGTGCCAGCAGTCCGGGACAGGGAGGAGCAGATACGCAGTATTTT
size: -; length: 16; V: TRBV2; D: TRBD1; J: TRBJ2-3; CDR3: CASRWTGGTSTDTQYF; DNA: TGTGCCAGCAGATGGACAGGGGGGACCAGCACAGATACGCAGTATTTT
size: -; length: 15; V: TRBV19; D: -; J: TRBJ2-6; CDR3: CASSIIQSGANVLTF; DNA: TGTGCCAGTAGTATAATACAGTCTGGGGCCAACGTCCTGACTTTC
size: -; length: 15; V: TRBV7-8; D: -; J: TRBJ2-5; CDR3: CASSPAGTTKETQYF; DNA: TGTGCCAGCAGCCCGGCAGGTACAACTAAAGAGACCCAGTACTTC
size: -; length: 13; V: TRBV19; D: -; J: TRBJ1-6; CDR3: CASSGQIPSPLHF; DNA: TGTGCCAGTAGTGGGCAGATTCCTTCACCCCTCCACTTT
size: -; length: 16; V: TRBV15; D: TRBD2; J: TRBJ2-1; CDR3: CATSEMGGSSYNEQFF; DNA: TGTGCCACCAGCGAGATGGGAGGGAGCTCCTACAATGAGCAGTTCTTC